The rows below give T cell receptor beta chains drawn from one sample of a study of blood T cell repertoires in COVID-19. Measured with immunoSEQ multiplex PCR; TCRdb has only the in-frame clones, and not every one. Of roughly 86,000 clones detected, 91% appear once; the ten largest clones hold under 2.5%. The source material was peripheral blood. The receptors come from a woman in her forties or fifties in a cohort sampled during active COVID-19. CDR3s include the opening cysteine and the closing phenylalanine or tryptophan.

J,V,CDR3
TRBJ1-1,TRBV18,CASSREQEAFF
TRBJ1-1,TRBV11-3,CASSQGTDTEAFF
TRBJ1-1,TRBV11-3,CASSLGQENTEAFF
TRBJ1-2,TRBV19,CAAGGQGYGYTF
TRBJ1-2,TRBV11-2,CASSLGWTDYGYTF
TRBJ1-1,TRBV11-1,CASSQRPNTEAFF
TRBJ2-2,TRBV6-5,CASTSGGTGELFF
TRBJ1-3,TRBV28,CASIRGTGNTIYF
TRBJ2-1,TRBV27,CASSPLAGGSYNEQFF
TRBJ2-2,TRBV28,CASSLPLAANTGELFF
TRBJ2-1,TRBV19,CASRGAAVQSSYNEQFF
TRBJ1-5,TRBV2,CASSGDSGGGQPQHF
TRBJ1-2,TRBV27,CASSFSRSPQGGYTF
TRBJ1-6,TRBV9,CASSARSDSPLHF
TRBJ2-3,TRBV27,CASRNEGATDTQYF
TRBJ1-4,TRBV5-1,CASSSGTEPRGEKLFF
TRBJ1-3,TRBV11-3,CASNQRGAGNTIYF
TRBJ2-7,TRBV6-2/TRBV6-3,CASSPAGSSYEQYF
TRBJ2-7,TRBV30,CAWSVDSGLTYEQYF
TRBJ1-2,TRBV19,CASSRGRADGYTF
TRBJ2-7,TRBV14,CASSASGGREQYF
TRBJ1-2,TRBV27,CASSLRGRSGYTF
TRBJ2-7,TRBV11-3,CASSYRTSGSNEQYF
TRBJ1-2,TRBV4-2,CASSQEGALAF
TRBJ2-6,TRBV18,CASSPTGPGANVLTF
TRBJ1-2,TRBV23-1,CASSLSGLQPDGYTF
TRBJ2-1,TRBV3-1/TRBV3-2,CASSQSLAGAYNEQFF
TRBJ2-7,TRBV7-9,CASSFTGVRDEQYF
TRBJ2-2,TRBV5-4,CASSLASLLNTGELFF
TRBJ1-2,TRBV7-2,CASSLNSQPGGYTF
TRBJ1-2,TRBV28,CASSLYRENYGYTF
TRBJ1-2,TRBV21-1,CARNDGGMDGYTF
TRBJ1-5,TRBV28,CASSSQGSYQPQHF
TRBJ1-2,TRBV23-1,CASSSVAYGYTF
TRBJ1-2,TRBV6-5,CASSPRDRDGYTF
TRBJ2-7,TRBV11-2,CASSLWRGKDEQYF
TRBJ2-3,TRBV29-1,CSVRDRRTDTQYF
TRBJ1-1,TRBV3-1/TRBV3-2,CASSQDQRVGAFF
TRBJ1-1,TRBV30,CAWSGSDQGAHEAFF
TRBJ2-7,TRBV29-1,CSVLTGGGLHEQYF
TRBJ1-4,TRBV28,CASSLGRATNEKLFF
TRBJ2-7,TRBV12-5,CASGPGQPGF
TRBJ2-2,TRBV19,CASKNAGDAGELFF
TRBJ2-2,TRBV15,CATSRDAGTSGTGELFF
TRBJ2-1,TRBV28,CASSLGGTRNEQFF
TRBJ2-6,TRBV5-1,CASSFNSGANVLTF
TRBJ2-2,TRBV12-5,CASRLAGNTGELFF
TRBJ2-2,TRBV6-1,CASSELSGELFF
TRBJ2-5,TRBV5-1,CASSSGVAGGPPETQYF
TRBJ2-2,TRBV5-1,CASSHVTGITGELFF
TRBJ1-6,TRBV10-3,CAISGTGNYNSPLHF
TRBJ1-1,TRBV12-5,CASGSRGGYRVKNTEAFF